This T cell receptor beta chain comes out of a study of blood T cells in healthy people across ages. V lost 6 bases, J lost 3 bases, and 11 bases lay in between. There are 13 residues in the CDR3. Germline CDR1 is LGHNA and CDR2 is YSLEER. This clonotype was seen a few times. PCR was performed a second time for about 7 to 11 cycles using a sample-barcoded 5' primer and a J-beta primer mix. Each cDNA molecule was tagged by a template-switch adaptor that had 12 random nucleotides. TCRdb fed the 5' RACE reads into MiXCR, producing one record per CDR3 protein. The table includes 1,800,000 or so distinct CDR3 sequences, roughly 43% detected once. In terms of origin and age, donors were healthy Caucasian individuals from Russia aged 6 to 90.

The sequenced sample consisted of blood. The rearrangement uses TRBV4-3 and TRBJ1-1, with D possibly TRBD1 on 6 matching bases. The TCR was taken from a human donor in good health. The CDR3 protein is CASSQQGDTEAFF. Here the CDR3 DNA reads TGCGCCAGCAGTCAACAGGGAGACACTGAAGCTTTCTTT.